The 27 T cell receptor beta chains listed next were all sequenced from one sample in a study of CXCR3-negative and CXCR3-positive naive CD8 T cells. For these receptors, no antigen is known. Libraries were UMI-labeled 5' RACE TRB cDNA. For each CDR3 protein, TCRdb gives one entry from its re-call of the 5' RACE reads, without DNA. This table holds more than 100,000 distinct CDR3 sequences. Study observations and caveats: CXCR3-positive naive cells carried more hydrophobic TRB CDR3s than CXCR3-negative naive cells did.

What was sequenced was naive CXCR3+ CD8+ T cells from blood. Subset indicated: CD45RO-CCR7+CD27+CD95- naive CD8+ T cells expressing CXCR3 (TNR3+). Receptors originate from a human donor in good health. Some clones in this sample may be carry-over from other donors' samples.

The CDR3 is CSVEAAHTGELFF. The gene calls are TRBV29-1 and TRBJ2-2. The CDR3 sequence is 13 residues long. Germline values: CDR1 SQVTM, CDR2 ANQGSEA.

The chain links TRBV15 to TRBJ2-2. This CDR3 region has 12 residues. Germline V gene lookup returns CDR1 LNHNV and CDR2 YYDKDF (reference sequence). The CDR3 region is CATSVHTGELFF.

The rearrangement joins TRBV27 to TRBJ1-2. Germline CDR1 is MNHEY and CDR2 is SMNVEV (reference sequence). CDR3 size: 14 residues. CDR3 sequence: CASSLSGAYYGYTF.

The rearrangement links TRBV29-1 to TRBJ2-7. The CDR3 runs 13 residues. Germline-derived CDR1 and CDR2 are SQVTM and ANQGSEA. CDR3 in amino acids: CSVGSSSSYEQYF.

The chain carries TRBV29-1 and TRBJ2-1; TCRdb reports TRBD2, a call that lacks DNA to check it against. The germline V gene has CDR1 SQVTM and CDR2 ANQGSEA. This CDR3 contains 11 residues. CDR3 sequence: CSVERVGEQFF.

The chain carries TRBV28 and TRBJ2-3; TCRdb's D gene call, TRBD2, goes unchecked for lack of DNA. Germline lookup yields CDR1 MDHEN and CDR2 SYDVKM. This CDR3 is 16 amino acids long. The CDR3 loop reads CASSIGRPTGTDTQYF.

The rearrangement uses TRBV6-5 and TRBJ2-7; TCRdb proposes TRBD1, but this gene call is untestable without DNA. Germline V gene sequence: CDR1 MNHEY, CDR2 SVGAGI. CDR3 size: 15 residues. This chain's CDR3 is CASSYSWGISNEQYF.

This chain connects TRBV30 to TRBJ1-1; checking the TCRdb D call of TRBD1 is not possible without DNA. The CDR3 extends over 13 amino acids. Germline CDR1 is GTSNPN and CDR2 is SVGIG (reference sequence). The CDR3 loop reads CAWSEGGPTEAFF. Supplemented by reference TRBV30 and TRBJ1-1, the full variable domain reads SQTIHQWPATLVQPVGSPLSLECTVEGTSNPNLYWYRQAAGRGLQLLFYSVGIGQISSEVPQNLSASRPQDRQFILSSKKLLLSDSGFYLCAWSEGGPTEAFFGQGTRLTVV.

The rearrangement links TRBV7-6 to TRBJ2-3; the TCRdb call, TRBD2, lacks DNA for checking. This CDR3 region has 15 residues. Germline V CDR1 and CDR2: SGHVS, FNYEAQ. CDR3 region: CASSLGAGYTDTQYF.

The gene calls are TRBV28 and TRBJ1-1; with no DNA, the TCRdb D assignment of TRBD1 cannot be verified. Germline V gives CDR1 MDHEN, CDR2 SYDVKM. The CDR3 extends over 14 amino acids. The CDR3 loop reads CASRYQGAVTEAFF.

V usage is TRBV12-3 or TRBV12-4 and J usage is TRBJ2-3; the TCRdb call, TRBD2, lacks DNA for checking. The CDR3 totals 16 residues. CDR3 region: CASSFSSGGLTDTQYF.

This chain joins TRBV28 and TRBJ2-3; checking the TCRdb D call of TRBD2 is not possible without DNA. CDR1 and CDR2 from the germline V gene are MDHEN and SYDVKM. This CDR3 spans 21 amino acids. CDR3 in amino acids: CASSLSAPGTSGRSGTDTQYF.

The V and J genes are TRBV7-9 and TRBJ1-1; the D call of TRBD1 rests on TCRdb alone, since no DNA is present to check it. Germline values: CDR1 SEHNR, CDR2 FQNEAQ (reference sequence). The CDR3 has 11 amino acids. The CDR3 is CASSSTGEAFF. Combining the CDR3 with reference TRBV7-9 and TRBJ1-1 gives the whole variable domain DTGVSQNPRHKITKRGQNVTFRCDPISEHNRLYWYRQTLGQGPEFLTYFQNEAQLEKSRLLSDRFSAERPKGSFSTLEIQRTEQGDSAMYLCASSSTGEAFFGQGTRLTVV.

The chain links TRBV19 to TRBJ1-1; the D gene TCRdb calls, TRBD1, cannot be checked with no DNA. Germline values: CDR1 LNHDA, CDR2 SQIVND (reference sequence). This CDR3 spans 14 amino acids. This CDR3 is CASTGATGVTEAFF.

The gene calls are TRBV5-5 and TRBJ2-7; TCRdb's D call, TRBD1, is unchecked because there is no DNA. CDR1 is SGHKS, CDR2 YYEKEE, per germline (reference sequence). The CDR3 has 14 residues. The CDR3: CASSFGTGAGEQYF. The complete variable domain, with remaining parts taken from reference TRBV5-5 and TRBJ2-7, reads DAGVTQSPTHLIKTRGQQVTLRCSPISGHKSVSWYQQVLGQGPQFIFQYYEKEERGRGNFPDRFSARQFPNYSSELNVNALLLGDSALYLCASSFGTGAGEQYFGPGTRLTVT.

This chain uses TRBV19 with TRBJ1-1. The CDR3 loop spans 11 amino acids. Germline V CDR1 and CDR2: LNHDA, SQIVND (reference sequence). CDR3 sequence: CASSIGSEAFF.

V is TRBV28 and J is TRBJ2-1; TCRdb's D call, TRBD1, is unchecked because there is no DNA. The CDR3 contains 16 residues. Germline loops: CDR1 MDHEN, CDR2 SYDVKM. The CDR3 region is CASSLLPPSEGNEQFF.

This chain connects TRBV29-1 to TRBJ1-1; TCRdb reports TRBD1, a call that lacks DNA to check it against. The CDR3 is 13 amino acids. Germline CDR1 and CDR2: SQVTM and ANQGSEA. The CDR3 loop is CSVDHTGGPEAFF.

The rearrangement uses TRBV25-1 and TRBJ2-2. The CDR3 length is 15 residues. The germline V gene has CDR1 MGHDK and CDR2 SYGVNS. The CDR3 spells CASKPFGGNTGELFF. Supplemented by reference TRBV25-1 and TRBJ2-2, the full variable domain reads EADIYQTPRYLVIGTGKKITLECSQTMGHDKMYWYQQDPGMELHLIHYSYGVNSTEKGDLSSESTVSRIRTEHFPLTLESARPSHTSQYLCASKPFGGNTGELFFGEGSRLTVL.

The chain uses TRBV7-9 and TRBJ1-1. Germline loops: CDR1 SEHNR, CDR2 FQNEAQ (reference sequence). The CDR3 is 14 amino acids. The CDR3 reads CASSLGTGWTEAFF.

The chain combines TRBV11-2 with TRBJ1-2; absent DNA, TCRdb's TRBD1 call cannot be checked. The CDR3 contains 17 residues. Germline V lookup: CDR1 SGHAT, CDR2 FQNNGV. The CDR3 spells CASSDPTGSGYNYGYTF.

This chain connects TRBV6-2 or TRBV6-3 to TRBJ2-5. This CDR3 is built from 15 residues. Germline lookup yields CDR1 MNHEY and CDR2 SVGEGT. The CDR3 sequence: CASSYTGSLQETQYF.

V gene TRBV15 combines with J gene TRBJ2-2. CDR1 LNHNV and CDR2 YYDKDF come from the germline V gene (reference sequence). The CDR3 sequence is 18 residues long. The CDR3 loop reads CATSRDQVWPMYTGELFF.

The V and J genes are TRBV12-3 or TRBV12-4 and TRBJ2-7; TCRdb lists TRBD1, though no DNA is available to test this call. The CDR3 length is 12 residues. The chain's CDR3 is CASGTGSYEQYF.

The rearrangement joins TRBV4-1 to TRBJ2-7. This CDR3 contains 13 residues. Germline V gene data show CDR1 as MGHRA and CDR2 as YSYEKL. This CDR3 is CASGQDLWYEQYF.

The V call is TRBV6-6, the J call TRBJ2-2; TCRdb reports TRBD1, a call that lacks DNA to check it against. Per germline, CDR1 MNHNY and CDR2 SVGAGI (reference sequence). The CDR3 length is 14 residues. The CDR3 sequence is CASSPSTDTGELFF.

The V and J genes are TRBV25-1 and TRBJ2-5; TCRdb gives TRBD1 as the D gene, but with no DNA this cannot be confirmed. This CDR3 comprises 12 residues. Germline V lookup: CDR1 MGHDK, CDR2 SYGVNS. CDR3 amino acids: CASTGGQETQYF.